This TCR beta chain was found in a study of T cells after yellow fever vaccination. General study results and limits: FACS-sorted repertoires could contain abundant clonotypes contaminating from the bulk population.

TCRdb called the 5' RACE reads again in MiXCR, with one record for every CDR3 protein. Of more than 250,000 distinct CDR3 sequences detected, 6.8% appear once; the ten largest clones hold roughly a sixth. This CDR3 is 16 amino acids long. The V gene's germline CDR1 is SGHRS and CDR2 YFSETQ. Trimming took 0 bases from V and 4 from J; bases not matched to a gene: 2. This clonotype appeared many times. Its antigen is currently unknown. The sequence was obtained from a man between 18 and 35 years old who received the YFV17D yellow fever vaccine. This chain links TRBV5-1 with TRBJ2-3; 13 bases are shared with TRBD2. The input for sequencing was PBMCs, taken about 49 days after the first yellow fever vaccination. Written as DNA, the CDR3 is TGCGCCAGCAGCTTGGGGACTAGCGGGGGCCCAGATACGCAGTATTTT. As protein: CASSLGTSGGPDTQYF.